The 10 T cell receptor beta chains below were found in one sample sequenced in a study of T cells in Graves' hyperthyroidism and ophthalmopathy (dated by TCRdb to between 2018 and 2021). Libraries were made using multiplex PCR. TCRdb names Illumina HiSeq 2000 as the instrument used. Amplification of TCR beta CDR3 regions was carried out from RNA transcripts. The TCR CDR3 was subjected to a first round of RT-PCR using the HTBI primer set and the Qiagen OneStep RT-PCR kit. In TCRdb, the public reads were trimmed at Q25 with fastp and aligned with MiXCR, with productive beta chains retained. Rows matching on CDR3 protein sequence are summarized as one entry with the most common DNA and genes. Counted in this sample were roughly 750,000 distinct CDR3 sequences; around 17% of them appeared once. Around 7.7% of the sample lies in the top ten. Source material: blood. All receptors derive from a man younger than 30 with Graves' hyperthyroidism.

This clonotype occurred a few times. The rearrangement uses TRBV28 and TRBJ2-1; D gene ambiguous. Germline CDR1 MDHEN, CDR2 SYDVKM. The CDR3 extends over 12 amino acids. V dropped 6 bases and J dropped 10 bases, with 13 bases sitting between them. In nucleotides, the CDR3 is TGTGCCAGCAGCCGACAATTTCCGGAGCAGTTCTTC. Protein: CASSRQFPEQFF.

This clonotype occurred a few times. J is TRBJ2-3 and V is TRBV9, with 8 nucleotides matching TRBD2. J lost 1 base, V lost 1 base, and 5 bases had no gene match. From germline, CDR1 is SGDLS and CDR2 YYNGEE. The CDR3 is 16 amino acids. The CDR3 protein is CASSVNGRGGTDTQYF. In DNA form, the CDR3 reads TGTGCCAGCAGCGTAAACGGGAGGGGGGGCACAGATACGCAGTATTTT.

The sample holds many counts of this clonotype. The CDR3 bases are TGCAGTGCTAGAAGGGCAGGGGCTACCTACGAGCAGTACTTC. Encoded protein: CSARRAGATYEQYF. This rearrangement joins TRBV20-1 to TRBJ2-7; D is perhaps TRBD1 (6 bases). The germline gives CDR1 DFQATT, CDR2 SNEGSKA (reference sequence). The CDR3 is 14 residues long. Trimming stripped 2 bases from V and 2 bases from J, with 13 bases between.

This clonotype was seen many times. The genes are TRBV6-1 and TRBJ2-5, with TRBD2 matching 12 bases. The CDR3 runs to 15 residues. Unmatched junction bases numbered 6, after V lost 5 bases and J lost 5 bases. Germline CDR1 MNHNS, CDR2 SASEGT. CDR3 residues: CASSPSGRARETQYF. In nucleotides, the CDR3 is TGTGCCAGCAGTCCTAGCGGGAGGGCCCGGGAGACCCAGTACTTC.

This clonotype was counted only a few times. The J gene is TRBJ2-1, the V gene TRBV19; no clear D gene. Germline CDR1 and CDR2: LNHDA and SQIVND (reference sequence). CDR3 size: 11 residues. V was trimmed by 5 bases and J by 12 bases, leaving 11 bases between them. CDR3 region: CASSLRQWQFF. The DNA of the CDR3 is TGTGCCAGTAGTTTGCGCCAATGGCAGTTCTTC.

This clonotype has only a few counts. V is TRBV28 and J is TRBJ2-7; D is unresolved. The germline gives CDR1 MDHEN, CDR2 SYDVKM. The V and J ends lost 4 bases and 9 bases respectively, with 19 bases between them. The CDR3 runs to 14 residues. DNA for the CDR3: TGTGCCAGCAGTTCGGACGGCCTCCTACGAGGGCAGTACTTC. As protein: CASSSDGLLRGQYF.

The chain joins TRBV27 to TRBJ1-2; TRBD1 agrees at 12 bases. The CDR3 has 16 amino acids. The germline V gene encodes CDR1 MNHEY and CDR2 SMNVEV (reference sequence). Trimming removed 4 bases from V and 7 bases from J; junction bases left unmatched: 10. CDR3 residues: CASSSRDRGRASGYTF. CDR3 nucleotides: TGTGCCAGCAGTTCCCGGGACAGGGGGCGCGCTTCTGGCTACACCTTC.

This clonotype was seen ten or more times. The CDR3 DNA follows: TGTGCCAGCAGAACTCCCAGGGTCGAGGGGGGCTCGGTACACGAGCAGTACTTC. Amino acid sequence: CASRTPRVEGGSVHEQYF. This chain joins TRBV28 and TRBJ2-7; the D gene could be TRBD1 or TRBD2 (6 bases each). The germline V and J ends were trimmed by 6 bases and 5 bases, with 29 bases remaining between them. In germline, CDR1 is MDHEN, CDR2 SYDVKM. This CDR3 spans 18 amino acids.

The genes are TRBV3-1 and TRBJ2-7, with D perhaps matching TRBD1 or TRBD2 (5 bases each). This CDR3 spans 13 amino acids. Trimming took 8 bases from V and 0 from J, leaving 11 bases between them. The V gene's germline CDR1 is LGHDT and CDR2 YNNKEL (reference sequence). CDR3 sequence: CASAGTASYEQYF. The CDR3, as DNA: TGTGCCAGCGCCGGGACGGCCTCCTACGAGCAGTACTTC.

The CDR3 protein is CASSVSDTGTYEQYF. In DNA, the CDR3 is TGTGCCAGCAGTGTCTCGGACACGGGTACCTACGAGCAGTACTTC. The V call is TRBV6-1, the J call TRBJ2-7; D may be TRBD1 (5 bases). Per the germline V gene, CDR1 is MNHNS and CDR2 is SASEGT. The V gene lost 4 bases and the J gene lost 2 bases, with 15 bases spanning the gap. The CDR3 runs 15 residues.